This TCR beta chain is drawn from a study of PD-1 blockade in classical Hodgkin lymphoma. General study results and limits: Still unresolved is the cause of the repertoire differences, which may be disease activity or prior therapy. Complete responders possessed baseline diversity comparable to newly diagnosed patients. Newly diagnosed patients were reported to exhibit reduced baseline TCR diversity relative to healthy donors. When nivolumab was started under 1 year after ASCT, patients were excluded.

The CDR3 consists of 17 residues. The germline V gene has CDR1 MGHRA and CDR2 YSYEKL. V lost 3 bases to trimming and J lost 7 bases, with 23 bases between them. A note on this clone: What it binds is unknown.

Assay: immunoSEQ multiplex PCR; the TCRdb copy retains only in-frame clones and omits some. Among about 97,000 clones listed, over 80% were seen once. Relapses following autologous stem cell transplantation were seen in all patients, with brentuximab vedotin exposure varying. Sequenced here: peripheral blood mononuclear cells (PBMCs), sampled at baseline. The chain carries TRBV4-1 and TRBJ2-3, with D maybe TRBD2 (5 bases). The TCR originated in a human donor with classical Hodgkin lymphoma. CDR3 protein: CASSHGPAVDLPNTQYF. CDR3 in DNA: TGCGCCAGCAGCCACGGACCAGCGGTAGATCTACCGAATACGCAGTATTTT.